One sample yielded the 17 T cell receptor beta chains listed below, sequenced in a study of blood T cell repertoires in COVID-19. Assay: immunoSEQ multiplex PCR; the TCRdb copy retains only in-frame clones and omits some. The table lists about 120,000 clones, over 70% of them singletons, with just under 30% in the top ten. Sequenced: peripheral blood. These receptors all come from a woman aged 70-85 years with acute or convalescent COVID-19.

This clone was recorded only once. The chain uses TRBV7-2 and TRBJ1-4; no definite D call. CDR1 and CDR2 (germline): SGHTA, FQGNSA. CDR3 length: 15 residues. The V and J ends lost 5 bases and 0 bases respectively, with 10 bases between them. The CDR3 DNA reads TGTGCCAGCAGCGTCCAGATCGCAACTAATGAAAAACTGTTTTTT. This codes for CASSVQIATNEKLFF.

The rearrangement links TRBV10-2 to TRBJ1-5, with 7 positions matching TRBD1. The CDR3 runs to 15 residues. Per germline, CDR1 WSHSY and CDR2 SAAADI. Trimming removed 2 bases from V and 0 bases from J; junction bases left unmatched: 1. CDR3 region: CASSERDSSNQPQHF. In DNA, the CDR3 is TGCGCCAGCAGTGAGAGGGACAGTAGCAATCAGCCCCAGCATTTT.

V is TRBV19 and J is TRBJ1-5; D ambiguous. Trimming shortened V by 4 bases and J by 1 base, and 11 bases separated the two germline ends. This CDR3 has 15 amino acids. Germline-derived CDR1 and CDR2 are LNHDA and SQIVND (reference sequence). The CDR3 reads CASSTGGVSNQPQHF. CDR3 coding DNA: TGTGCCAGTAGTACCGGCGGGGTGAGCAATCAGCCCCAGCATTTT. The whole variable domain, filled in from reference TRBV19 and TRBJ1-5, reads DGGITQSPKYLFRKEGQNVTLSCEQNLNHDAMYWYRQDPGQGLRLIYYSQIVNDFQKGDIAEGYSVSREKKESFPLTVTSAQKNPTAFYLCASSTGGVSNQPQHFGDGTRLSIL.

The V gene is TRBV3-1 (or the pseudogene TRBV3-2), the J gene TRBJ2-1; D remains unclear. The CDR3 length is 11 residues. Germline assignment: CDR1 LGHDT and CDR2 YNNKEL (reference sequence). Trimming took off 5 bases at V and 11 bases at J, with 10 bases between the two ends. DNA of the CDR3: TGTGCCAGCAGCTCCGGGTTACAGCAGTTCTTC. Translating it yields CASSSGLQQFF.

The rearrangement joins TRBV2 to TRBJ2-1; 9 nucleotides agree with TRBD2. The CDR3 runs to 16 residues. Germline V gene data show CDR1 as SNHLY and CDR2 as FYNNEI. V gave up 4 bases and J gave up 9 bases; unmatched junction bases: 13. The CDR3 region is CASSGRAGGPLSEQFF. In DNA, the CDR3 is TGTGCCAGCAGTGGGAGAGCGGGGGGCCCCCTTAGTGAGCAGTTCTTC.

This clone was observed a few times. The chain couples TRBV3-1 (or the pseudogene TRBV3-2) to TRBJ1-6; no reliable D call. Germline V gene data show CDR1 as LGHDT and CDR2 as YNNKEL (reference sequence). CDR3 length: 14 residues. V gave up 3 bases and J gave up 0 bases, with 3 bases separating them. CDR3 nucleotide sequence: TGTGCCAGCAGCCAGAGCTCCTATAATTCACCCCTCCACTTT. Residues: CASSQSSYNSPLHF.

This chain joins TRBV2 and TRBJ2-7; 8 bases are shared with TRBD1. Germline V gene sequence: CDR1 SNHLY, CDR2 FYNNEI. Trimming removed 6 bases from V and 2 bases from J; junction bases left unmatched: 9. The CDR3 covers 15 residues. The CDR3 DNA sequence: TGTGCCAGCAGGAGACCGGACAGGGCCCCCTACGAGCAGTACTTC. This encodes CASRRPDRAPYEQYF.

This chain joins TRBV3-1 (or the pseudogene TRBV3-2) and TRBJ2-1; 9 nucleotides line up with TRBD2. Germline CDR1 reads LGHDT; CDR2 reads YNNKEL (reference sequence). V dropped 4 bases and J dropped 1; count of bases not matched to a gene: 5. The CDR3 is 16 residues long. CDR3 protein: CASSPTGLASYNEQFF. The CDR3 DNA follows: TGTGCCAGCAGCCCTACCGGACTAGCGTCCTACAATGAGCAGTTCTTC.

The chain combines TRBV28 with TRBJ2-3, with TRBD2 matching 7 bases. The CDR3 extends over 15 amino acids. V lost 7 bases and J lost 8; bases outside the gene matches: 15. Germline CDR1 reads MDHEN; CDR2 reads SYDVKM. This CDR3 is CASTSPGGGLGTQYF. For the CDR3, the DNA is TGTGCCAGCACCTCACCGGGCGGGGGTTTGGGTACGCAGTATTTT.

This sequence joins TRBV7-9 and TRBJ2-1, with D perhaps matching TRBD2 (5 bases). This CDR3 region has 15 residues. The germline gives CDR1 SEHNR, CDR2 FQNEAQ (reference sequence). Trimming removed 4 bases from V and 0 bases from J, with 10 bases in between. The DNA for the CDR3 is TGTGCCAGCAGCTCCACGGGGAGCTCCTACAATGAGCAGTTCTTC. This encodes CASSSTGSSYNEQFF.

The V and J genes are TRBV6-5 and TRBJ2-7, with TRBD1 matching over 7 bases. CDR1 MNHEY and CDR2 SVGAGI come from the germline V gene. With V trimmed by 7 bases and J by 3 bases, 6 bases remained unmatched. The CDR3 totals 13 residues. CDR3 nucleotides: TGTGCCAGCAACCTGGACAGGATCTACGAGCAGTACTTC. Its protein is CASNLDRIYEQYF.

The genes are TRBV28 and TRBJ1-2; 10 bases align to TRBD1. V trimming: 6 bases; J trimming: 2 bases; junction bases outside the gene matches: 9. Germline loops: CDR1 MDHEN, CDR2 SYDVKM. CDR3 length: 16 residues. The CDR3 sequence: CASRVPGQGRNYGYTF. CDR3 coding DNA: TGTGCCAGCAGGGTACCGGGACAGGGGAGGAACTATGGCTACACCTTC.

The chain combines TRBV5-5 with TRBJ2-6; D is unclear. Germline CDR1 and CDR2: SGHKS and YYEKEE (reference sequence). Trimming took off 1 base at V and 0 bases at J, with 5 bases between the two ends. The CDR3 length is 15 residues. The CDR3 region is CASSLRNSGANVLTF. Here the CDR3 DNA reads TGTGCCAGCAGCTTGCGTAACTCTGGGGCCAACGTCCTGACTTTC.

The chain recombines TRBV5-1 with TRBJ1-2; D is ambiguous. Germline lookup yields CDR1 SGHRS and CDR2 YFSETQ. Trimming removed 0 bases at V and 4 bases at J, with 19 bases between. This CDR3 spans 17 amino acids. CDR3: CASSLETTISFGYGYTF. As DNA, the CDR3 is TGCGCCAGCAGCTTGGAGACGACTATCTCATTCGGCTATGGCTACACCTTC.

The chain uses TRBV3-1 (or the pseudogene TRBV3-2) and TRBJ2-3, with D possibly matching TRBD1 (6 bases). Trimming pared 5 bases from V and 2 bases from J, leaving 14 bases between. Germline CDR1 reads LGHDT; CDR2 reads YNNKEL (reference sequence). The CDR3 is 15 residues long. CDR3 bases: TGTGCCAGCAGCGTCCGGACAGATTTCACAGATACGCAGTATTTT. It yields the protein CASSVRTDFTDTQYF.

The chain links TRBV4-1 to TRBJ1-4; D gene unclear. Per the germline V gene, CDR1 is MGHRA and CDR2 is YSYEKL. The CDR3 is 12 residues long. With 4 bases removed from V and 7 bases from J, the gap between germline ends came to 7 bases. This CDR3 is CASSPEAEKLFF. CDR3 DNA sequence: TGCGCCAGCAGCCCGGAGGCTGAAAAACTGTTTTTT.

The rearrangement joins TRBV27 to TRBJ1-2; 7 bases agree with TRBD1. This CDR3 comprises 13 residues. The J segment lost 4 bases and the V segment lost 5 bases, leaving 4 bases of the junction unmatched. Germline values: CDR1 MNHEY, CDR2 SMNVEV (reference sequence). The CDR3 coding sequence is TGTGCCAGCAGTAGGGACAGTTCCTATGGCTACACCTTC. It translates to CASSRDSSYGYTF.